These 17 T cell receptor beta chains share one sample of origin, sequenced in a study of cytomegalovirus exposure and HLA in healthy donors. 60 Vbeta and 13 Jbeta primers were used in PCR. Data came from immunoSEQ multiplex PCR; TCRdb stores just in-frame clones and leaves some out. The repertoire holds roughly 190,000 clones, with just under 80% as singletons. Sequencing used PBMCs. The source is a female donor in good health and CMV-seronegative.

DNA for the CDR3: TGTGCCAGCAGCCCGGGACAAACCCCAGGTGGGGCCAACGTCCTGACTTTC. Translated: CASSPGQTPGGANVLTF. The chain employs TRBV5-8 and TRBJ2-6; possible D gene TRBD1, 6 bases. CDR1 and CDR2 (germline): SGHTS, YDEGEE. The length of the CDR3 is 17 residues. The V and J ends lost 4 bases and 3 bases respectively, with 17 bases between them. The variable domain in full, with the rest retrieved from reference TRBV5-8 and TRBJ2-6, is EAGVTQSPTHLIKTRGQQATLRCSPISGHTSVYWYQQALGLGLQFLLWYDEGEERNRGNFPPRFSGRQFPNYSSELNVNALELEDSALYLCASSPGQTPGGANVLTFGAGSRLTVL.

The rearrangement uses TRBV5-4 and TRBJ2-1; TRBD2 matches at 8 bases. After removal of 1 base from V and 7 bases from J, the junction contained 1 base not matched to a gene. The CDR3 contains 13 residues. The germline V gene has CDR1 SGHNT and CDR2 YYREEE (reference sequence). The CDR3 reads CASSLTSGNEQFF. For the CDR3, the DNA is TGTGCCAGCAGCTTGACTAGCGGAAATGAGCAGTTCTTC. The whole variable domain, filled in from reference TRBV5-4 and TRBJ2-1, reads ETGVTQSPTHLIKTRGQQVTLRCSSQSGHNTVSWYQQALGQGPQFIFQYYREEENGRGNFPPRFSGLQFPNYSSELNVNALELDDSALYLCASSLTSGNEQFFGPGTRLTVL.

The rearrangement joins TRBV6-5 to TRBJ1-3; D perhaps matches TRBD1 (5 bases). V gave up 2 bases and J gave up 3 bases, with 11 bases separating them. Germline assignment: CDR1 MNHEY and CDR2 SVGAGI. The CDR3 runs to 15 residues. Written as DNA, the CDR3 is TGTGCCAGCAGTTACAGGGGCTTCCTTGGAAACACCATATATTTT. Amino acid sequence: CASSYRGFLGNTIYF.

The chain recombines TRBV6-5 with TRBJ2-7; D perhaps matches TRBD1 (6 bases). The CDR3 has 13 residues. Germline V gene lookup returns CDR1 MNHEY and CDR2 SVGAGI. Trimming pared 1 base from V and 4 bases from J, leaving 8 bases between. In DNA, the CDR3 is TGTGCCAGCAGTTACTATCAGGGGTACGAGCAGTACTTC. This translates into CASSYYQGYEQYF.

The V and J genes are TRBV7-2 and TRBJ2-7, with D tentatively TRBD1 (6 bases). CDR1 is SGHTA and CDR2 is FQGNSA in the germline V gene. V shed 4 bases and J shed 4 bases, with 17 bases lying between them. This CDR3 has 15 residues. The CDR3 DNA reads TGTGCCAGCAGCTCCATGGGCAGGGGCCGGTACGAGCAGTACTTC. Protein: CASSSMGRGRYEQYF. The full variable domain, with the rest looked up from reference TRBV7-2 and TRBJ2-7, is GAGVSQSPSNKVTEKGKDVELRCDPISGHTALYWYRQSLGQGLEFLIYFQGNSAPDKSGLPSDRFSAERTGGSVSTLTIQRTQQEDSAVYLCASSSMGRGRYEQYFGPGTRLTVT.

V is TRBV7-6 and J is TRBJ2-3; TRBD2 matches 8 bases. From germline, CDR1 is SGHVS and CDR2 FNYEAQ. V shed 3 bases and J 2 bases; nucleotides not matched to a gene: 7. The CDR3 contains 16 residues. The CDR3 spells CASSLGSGATTDTQYF. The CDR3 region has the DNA TGTGCCAGCAGCTTGGGTAGCGGGGCGACCACAGATACGCAGTATTTT.

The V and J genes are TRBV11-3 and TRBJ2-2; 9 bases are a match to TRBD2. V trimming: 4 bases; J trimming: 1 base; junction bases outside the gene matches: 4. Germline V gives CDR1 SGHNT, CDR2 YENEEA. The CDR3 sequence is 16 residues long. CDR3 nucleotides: TGTGCCAGCAGCTCTAGACTAGCGGAGAACACCGGGGAGCTGTTTTTT. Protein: CASSSRLAENTGELFF.

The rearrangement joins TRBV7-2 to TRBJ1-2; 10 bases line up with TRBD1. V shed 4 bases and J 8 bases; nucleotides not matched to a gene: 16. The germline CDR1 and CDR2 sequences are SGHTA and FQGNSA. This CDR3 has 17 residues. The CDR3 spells CASSSALGQGVTNGYTF. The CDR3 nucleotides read TGTGCCAGCAGCTCAGCCCTAGGACAGGGGGTAACTAACGGCTACACCTTC.

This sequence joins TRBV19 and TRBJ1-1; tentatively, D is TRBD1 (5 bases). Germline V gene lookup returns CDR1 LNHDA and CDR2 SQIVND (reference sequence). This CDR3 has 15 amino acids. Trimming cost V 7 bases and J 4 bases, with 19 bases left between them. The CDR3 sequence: CASNHRGGRSTEAFF. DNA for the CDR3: TGTGCCAGTAACCACCGCGGGGGGAGGAGCACTGAAGCTTTCTTT.

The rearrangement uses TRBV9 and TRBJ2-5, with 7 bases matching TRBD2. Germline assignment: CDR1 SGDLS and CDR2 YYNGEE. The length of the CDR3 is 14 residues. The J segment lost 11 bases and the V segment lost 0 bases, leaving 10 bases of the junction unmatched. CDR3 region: CASSVEGSVGGQYF. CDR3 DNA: TGTGCCAGCAGCGTAGAGGGTAGCGTGGGGGGGCAGTACTTC.

The CDR3 sequence is CASSQLAGGYNEQFF. In nucleotides, the CDR3 is TGCGCCAGCAGCCAGTTAGCGGGGGGGTACAATGAGCAGTTCTTC. V gene TRBV4-1 combines with J gene TRBJ2-1; the match to TRBD2 covers 11 bases. Germline V gene lookup returns CDR1 MGHRA and CDR2 YSYEKL. The CDR3 has 15 residues. Unmatched junction bases numbered 2, after V lost 3 bases and J lost 4 bases.

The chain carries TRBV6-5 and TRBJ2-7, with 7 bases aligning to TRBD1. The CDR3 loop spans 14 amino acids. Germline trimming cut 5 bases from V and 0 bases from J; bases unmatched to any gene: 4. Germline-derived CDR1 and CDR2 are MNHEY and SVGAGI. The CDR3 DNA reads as TGTGCCAGCAGTGTACAGGGGACCTCCTACGAGCAGTACTTC. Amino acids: CASSVQGTSYEQYF.

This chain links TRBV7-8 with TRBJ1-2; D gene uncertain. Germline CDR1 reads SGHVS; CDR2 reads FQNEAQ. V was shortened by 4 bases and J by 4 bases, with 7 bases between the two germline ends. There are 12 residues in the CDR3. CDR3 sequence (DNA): TGTGCCAGCAGCTCCTTCTCCTATGGCTACACCTTC. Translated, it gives CASSSFSYGYTF.

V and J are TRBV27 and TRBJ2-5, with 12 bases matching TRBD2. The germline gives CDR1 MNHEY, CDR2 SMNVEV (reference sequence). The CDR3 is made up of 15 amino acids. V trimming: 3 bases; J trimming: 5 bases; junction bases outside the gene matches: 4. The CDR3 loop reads CASSFRGLAGETQYF. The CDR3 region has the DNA TGTGCCAGCAGTTTTAGGGGACTAGCGGGCGAGACCCAGTACTTC.

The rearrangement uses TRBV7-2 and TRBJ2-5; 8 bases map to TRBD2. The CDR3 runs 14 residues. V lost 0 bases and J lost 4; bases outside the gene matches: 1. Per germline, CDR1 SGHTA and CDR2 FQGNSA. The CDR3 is CASSLAGRAETQYF. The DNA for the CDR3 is TGTGCCAGCAGCTTAGCCGGGAGGGCAGAGACCCAGTACTTC.

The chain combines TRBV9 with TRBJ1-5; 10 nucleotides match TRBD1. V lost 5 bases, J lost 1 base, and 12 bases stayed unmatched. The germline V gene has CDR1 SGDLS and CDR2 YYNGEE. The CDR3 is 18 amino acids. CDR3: CASSAGTGEFRSNQPQHF. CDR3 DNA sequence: TGTGCCAGCAGTGCCGGGACAGGGGAGTTTAGGAGCAATCAGCCCCAGCATTTT.

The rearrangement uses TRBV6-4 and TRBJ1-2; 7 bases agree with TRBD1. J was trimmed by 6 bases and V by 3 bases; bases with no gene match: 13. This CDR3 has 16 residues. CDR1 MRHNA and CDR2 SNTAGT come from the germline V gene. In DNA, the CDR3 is TGTGCCAGCAGTGATAAGGCAGGGGGGATGGACGATGGCTACACCTTC. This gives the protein CASSDKAGGMDDGYTF.